This is a list of T cell receptor beta chains from one sample in a study of cytomegalovirus exposure and HLA in healthy donors. The assay was immunoSEQ multiplex PCR, and TCRdb's table has in-frame clones only and misses some. The sample lists almost 200,000 clones; about 81% were seen once. The sequenced sample consisted of PBMCs. All receptors come from a woman in her 30s in good health and CMV-seronegative. Each CDR3 is given with its conserved first and last residue. The D gene is left open where the match is weak. Clone sizes are given selectively: once, few, many, or a class where the clone is expanded.

TRBJ1-1,NA,NA,TRBV7-9,CASTLSASSARAFF,TGTGCCAGCACCCTATCCGCCTCTTCAGCTAGGGCTTTCTTT
TRBJ2-7,NA,few,TRBV30,CAWSVGTPKQYF,TGTGCCTGGAGTGTGGGGACACCGAAGCAGTACTTC
TRBJ2-3,NA,once,TRBV5-1,CASSLGVSTDTQYF,TGCGCCAGCAGCTTGGGAGTGAGCACAGATACGCAGTATTTT
TRBJ1-5,NA,NA,TRBV30,CAWSYGTAGNQPQHF,TGTGCCTGGAGTTACGGAACCGCGGGGAATCAGCCCCAGCATTTT
TRBJ1-1,NA,many,TRBV2,CASQVQMNTEAFF,TGTGCCAGCCAAGTACAGATGAACACTGAAGCTTTCTTT
TRBJ1-4,NA,NA,TRBV5-1,CASSLSANTNEKLFF,TGCGCCAGCAGCTTGTCAGCGAACACTAATGAAAAACTGTTTTTT
TRBJ2-3,NA,NA,TRBV19,CASSSPGRTDTQYF,TGTGCCAGTAGCTCCCCGGGTAGAACAGATACGCAGTATTTT
TRBJ2-7,TRBD2,NA,TRBV19,CASTTRGGIGEQYF,TGTGCCAGTACCACCCGGGGAGGGATAGGCGAGCAGTACTTC
TRBJ1-5,NA,NA,TRBV30,CAWGEGRGNQPQHF,TGTGCCTGGGGGGAGGGGAGGGGCAATCAGCCCCAGCATTTT
TRBJ1-2,NA,NA,TRBV15,CATSSSGGYYGYTF,TGTGCCACCAGCAGCTCCGGGGGATACTATGGCTACACCTTC
TRBJ2-3,TRBD1,NA,TRBV18,CASSLPGTGSDTQYF,TGTGCCAGCTCACTCCCCGGGACAGGCTCAGATACGCAGTATTTT
TRBJ2-1,TRBD2,once,TRBV4-1,CASSQGGGRVYNEQFF,TGCGCCAGCAGCCAAGGCGGCGGGAGGGTCTACAATGAGCAGTTCTTC
TRBJ1-2,NA,NA,TRBV25-1,CASSAHLGAETNYGYTF,TGTGCCAGCAGTGCCCACCTAGGGGCGGAAACTAACTATGGCTACACCTTC
TRBJ1-4,NA,NA,TRBV4-1,CASSQPPRGLTNEKLFF,TGCGCCAGCAGCCAACCCCCCAGGGGCTTAACTAATGAAAAACTGTTTTTT
TRBJ1-2,NA,NA,TRBV10-2,CASSDVSRRSDGYTF,TGCGCCAGCAGTGATGTGTCGAGGAGGTCCGATGGCTACACCTTC
TRBJ1-6,TRBD1,NA,TRBV6-6,CASSYDRQGLNSPLHF,TGTGCCAGCAGTTACGACCGACAGGGGTTGAATTCACCCCTCCACTTT
TRBJ2-7,NA,NA,TRBV28,CASSLRRFYEQYF,TGTGCCAGCAGTTTGCGCCGTTTCTACGAGCAGTACTTC
TRBJ1-1,TRBD1,NA,TRBV6-4,CASSDRDRAGGAFF,TGTGCCAGCAGTGATCGGGACAGGGCTGGAGGAGCTTTCTTT
TRBJ2-7,NA,few,TRBV7-9,CASSNLAVGTSSYEQYF,TGTGCCAGCAGCAACCTGGCTGTGGGAACTAGCTCCTACGAGCAGTACTTC
TRBJ1-5,NA,few,TRBV9,CASSVGSQLNQPQHF,TGTGCCAGCAGCGTAGGAAGTCAGTTAAATCAGCCCCAGCATTTT
TRBJ1-4,TRBD1,NA,TRBV5-1,CASSTNTGGLYEKLFF,TGCGCCAGCAGCACCAATACAGGGGGCTTATACGAAAAACTGTTTTTT
TRBJ1-2,TRBD1,once,TRBV6-5,CASSYSGQYGYTF,TGTGCCAGCAGTTACTCGGGACAGTATGGCTACACCTTC